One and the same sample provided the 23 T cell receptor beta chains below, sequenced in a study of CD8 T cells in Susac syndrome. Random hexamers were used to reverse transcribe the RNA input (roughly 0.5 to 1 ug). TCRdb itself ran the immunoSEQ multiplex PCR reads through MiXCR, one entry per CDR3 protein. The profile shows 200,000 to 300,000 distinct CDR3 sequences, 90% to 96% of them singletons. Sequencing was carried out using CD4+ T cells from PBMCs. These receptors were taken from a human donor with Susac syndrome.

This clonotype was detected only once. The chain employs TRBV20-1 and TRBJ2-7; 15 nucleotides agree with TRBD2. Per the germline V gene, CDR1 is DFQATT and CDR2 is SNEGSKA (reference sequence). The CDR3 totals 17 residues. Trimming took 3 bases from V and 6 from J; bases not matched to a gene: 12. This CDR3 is CSASRSGLAGGPFEQYF. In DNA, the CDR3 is TGCAGTGCTAGCCGATCAGGACTAGCGGGAGGGCCTTTCGAGCAGTACTTC.

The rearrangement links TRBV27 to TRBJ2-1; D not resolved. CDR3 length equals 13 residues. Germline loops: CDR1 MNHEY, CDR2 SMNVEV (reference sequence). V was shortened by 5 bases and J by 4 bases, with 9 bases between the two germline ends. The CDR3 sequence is CASSLSQYNEQFF. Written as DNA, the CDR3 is TGTGCCAGCAGTCTCTCCCAATACAATGAGCAGTTCTTC.

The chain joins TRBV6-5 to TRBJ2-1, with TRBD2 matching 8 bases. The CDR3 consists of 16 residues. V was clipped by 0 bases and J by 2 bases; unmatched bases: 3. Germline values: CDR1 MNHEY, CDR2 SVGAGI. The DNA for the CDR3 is TGTGCCAGCAGTTACTCGATACTAGCGGCCTACAATGAGCAGTTCTTC. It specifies CASSYSILAAYNEQFF.

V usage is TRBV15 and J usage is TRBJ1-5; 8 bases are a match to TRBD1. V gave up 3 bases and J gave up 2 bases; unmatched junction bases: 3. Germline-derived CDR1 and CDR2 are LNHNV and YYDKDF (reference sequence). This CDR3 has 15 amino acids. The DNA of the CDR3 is TGTGCCACCAGCAGGCAGGGGGCTGGCAATCAGCCCCAGCATTTT. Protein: CATSRQGAGNQPQHF.

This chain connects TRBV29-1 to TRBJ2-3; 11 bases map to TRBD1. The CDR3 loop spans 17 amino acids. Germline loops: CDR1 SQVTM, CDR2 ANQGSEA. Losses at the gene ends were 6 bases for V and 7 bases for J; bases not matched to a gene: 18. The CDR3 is CSVRPGQGDPSLNTQYF. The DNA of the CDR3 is TGCAGCGTCCGCCCGGGACAGGGGGATCCATCCCTTAATACGCAGTATTTT.

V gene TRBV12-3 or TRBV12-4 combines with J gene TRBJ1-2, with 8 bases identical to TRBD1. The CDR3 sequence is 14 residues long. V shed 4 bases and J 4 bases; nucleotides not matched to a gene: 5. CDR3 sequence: CASSSGDRPYGYTF. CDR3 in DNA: TGTGCCAGCAGTTCCGGGGACAGGCCCTATGGCTACACCTTC.

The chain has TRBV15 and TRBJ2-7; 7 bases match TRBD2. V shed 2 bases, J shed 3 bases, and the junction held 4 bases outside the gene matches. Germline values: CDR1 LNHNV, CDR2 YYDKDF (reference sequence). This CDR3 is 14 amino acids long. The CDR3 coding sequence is TGTGCCACCAGCAGACAACAGCGGGACTACGAGCAGTACTTC. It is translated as CATSRQQRDYEQYF.

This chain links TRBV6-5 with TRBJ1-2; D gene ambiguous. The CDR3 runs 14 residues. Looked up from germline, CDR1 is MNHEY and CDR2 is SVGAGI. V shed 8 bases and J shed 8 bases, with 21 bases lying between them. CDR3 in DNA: TGTGCCAGCTTCCGGGCCAGAGATATTGAAGGCTACACCTTC. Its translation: CASFRARDIEGYTF.

The CDR3 sequence is CAWSPGTNVLTF. For the CDR3, the DNA is TGTGCCTGGAGTCCAGGGACAAACGTCCTGACTTTC. The V and J genes are TRBV30 and TRBJ2-6, with a weak D call TRBD1 (6 bases). V was pared by 2 bases and J by 10 bases, with 9 bases between. Germline V CDR1 and CDR2: GTSNPN, SVGIG (reference sequence). The CDR3 spans 12 residues.

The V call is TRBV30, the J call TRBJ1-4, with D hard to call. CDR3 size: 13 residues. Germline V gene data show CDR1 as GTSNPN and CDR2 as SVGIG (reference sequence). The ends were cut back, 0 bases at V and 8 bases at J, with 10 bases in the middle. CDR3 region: CAWSVRLIEKLFF. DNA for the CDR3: TGTGCCTGGAGTGTACGATTGATCGAAAAACTGTTTTTT.

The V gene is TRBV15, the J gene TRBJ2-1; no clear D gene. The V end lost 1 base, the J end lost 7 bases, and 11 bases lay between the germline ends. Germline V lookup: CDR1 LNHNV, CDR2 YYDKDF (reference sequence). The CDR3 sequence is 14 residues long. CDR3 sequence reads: CATSRGQAINEQFF. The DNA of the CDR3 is TGTGCCACCAGCAGAGGACAAGCAATTAATGAGCAGTTCTTC.

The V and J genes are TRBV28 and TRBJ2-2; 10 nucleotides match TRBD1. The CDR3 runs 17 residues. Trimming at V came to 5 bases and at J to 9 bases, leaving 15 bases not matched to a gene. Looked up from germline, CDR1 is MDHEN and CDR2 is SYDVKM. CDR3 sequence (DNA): TGTGCCAGCAGTACTCTGATGGGGGACAGGGGATGGCGGGAGCTGTTTTTT. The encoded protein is CASSTLMGDRGWRELFF. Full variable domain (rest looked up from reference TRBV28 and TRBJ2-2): DVKVTQSSRYLVKRTGEKVFLECVQDMDHENMFWYRQDPGLGLRLIYFSYDVKMKEKGDIPEGYSVSREKKERFSLILESASTNQTSMYLCASSTLMGDRGWRELFFGEGSRLTVL.

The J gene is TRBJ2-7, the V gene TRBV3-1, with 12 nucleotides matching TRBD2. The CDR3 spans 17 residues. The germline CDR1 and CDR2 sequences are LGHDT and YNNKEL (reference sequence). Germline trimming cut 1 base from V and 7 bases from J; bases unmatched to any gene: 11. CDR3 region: CASSQGLAGETRGEQYF. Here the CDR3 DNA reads TGTGCCAGCAGCCAAGGACTAGCGGGGGAAACCCGGGGGGAGCAGTACTTC.

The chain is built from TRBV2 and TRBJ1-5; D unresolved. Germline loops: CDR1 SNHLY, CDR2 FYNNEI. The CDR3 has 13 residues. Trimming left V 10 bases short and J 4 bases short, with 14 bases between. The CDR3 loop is CATNREINQPQHF. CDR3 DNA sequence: TGTGCCACGAACCGGGAAATTAATCAGCCCCAGCATTTT.

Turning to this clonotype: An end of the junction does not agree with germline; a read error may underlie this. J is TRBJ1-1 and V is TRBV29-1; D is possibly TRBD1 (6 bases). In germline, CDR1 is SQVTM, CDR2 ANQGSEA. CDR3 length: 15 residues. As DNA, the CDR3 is TGCAGCGTTGAAGATCCAGCAGGGGTGGAAACTGAAGCTTTTTTT. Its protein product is CSVEDPAGVETEAFF.

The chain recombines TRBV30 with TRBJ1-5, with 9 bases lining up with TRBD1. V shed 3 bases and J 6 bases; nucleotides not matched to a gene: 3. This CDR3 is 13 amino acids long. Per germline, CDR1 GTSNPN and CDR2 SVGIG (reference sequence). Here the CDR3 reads CAWRGQGIQPQHF. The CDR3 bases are TGTGCCTGGAGAGGACAGGGGATTCAGCCCCAGCATTTT.

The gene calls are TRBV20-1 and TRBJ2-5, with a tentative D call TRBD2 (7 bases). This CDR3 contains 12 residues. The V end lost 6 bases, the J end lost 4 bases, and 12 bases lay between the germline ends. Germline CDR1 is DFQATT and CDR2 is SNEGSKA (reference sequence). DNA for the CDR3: TGCAGTGCCCTAGGGGGGGTAGAGACCCAGTACTTC. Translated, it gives CSALGGVETQYF.

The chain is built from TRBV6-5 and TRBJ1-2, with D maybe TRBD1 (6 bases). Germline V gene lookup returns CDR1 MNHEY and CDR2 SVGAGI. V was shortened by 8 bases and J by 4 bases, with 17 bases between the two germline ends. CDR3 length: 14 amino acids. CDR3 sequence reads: CASGKAGAFYGYTF. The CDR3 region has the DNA TGTGCCAGCGGGAAGGCAGGGGCTTTCTATGGCTACACCTTC.

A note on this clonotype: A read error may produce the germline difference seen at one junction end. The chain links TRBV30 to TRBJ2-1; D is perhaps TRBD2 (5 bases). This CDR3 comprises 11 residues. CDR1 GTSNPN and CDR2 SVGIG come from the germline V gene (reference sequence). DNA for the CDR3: TGTGCCTGGAGTTCCCAGTGGGAGTTTGTCTTC. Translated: CAWSSQWEFVF.

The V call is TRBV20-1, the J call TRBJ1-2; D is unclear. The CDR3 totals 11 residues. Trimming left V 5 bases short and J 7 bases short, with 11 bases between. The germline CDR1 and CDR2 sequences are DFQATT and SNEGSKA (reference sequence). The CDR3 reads CSASYYGGYTF. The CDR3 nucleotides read TGCAGTGCTTCGTACTACGGTGGCTACACCTTC.

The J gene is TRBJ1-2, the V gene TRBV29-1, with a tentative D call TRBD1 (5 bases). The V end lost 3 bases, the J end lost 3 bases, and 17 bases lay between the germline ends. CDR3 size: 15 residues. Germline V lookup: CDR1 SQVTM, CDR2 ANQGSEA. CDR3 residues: CSVESGGGLYYGYTF. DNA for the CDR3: TGCAGCGTTGAGTCGGGGGGAGGACTTTACTATGGCTACACCTTC. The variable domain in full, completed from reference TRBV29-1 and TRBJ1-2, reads SAVISQKPSRDICQRGTSLTIQCQVDSQVTMMFWYRQQPGQSLTLIATANQGSEATYESGFVIDKFPISRPNLTFSTLTVSNMSPEDSSIYLCSVESGGGLYYGYTFGSGTRLTVV.

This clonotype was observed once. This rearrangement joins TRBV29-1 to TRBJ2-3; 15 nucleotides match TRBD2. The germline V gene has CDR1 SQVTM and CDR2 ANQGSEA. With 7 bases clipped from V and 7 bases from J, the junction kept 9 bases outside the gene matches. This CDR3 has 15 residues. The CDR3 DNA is TGCAGCGCCTCTGGGACTAGCGGGAGGTGGTATACGCAGTATTTT. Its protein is CSASGTSGRWYTQYF.

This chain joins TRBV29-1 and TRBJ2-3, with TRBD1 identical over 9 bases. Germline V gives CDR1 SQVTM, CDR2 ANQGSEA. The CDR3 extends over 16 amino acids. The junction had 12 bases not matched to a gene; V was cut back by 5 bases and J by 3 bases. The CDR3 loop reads CSVTPRDRVSTDTQYF. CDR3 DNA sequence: TGCAGCGTTACTCCCCGGGACAGGGTTTCGACAGATACGCAGTATTTT.